The T cell receptor beta chain described here comes from a study of CD4 T cells in relation to SARS-CoV-2 and coronaviruses. Broader study findings: Crossreactivity was assessed only for spike protein, not other viral proteins. Monoreactive clones expanded significantly more to SARS-CoV-2 than crossreactive clones did. Each donor contributed either pre-pandemic or post-infection samples, not both.

Produced via immunoSEQ multiplex PCR; TCRdb's table is partial and in-frame only. This sample has roughly 71,000 clones; about nine tenths occur once, and the top ten carry 1.6%. Unexposed donor CD4+ T cells date from about 2011-2019, before the COVID-19 pandemic. Naive and memory CD4+ T cells came from enriched cryopreserved PBMCs. Comments on this clone: Its antigen is currently unknown.

Trimming cost V 0 bases and J 3 bases, with 8 bases left between them. The CDR3 length is 14 residues. CDR1 is SGHRS, CDR2 YFSETQ, per germline. Sample: memory CD4+ T cells from PBMCs. This receptor was taken from a human donor in good health. The chain uses TRBV5-1 and TRBJ2-3, with D unclear. In DNA form, the CDR3 reads TGCGCCAGCAGCTTGGCCCCGGAGACAGATACGCAGTATTTT. The encoded protein is CASSLAPETDTQYF.